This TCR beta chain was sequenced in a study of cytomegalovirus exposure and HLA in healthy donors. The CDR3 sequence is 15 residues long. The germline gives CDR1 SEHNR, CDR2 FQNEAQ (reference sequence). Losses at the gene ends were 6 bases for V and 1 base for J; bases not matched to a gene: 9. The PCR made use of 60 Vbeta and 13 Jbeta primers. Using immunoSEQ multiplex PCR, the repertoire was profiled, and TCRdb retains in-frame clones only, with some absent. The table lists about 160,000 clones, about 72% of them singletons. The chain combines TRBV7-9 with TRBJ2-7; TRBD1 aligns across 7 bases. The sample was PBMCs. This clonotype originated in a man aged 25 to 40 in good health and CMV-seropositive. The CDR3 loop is CASRSVRGSSYEQYF. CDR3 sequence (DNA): TGTGCCAGCAGAAGTGTCAGGGGGTCTTCCTACGAGCAGTACTTC.